This T cell receptor beta chain is from a study of cytomegalovirus exposure and HLA in healthy donors. Donors likely had unrecorded immune exposures despite being nominally healthy when sampled. This PCR relied on a set of 60 Vbeta primers and 13 Jbeta primers. Clones were sequenced by immunoSEQ multiplex PCR, and TCRdb holds only the in-frame ones, with some missing. The data hold around 140,000 clones, with approximately 87% observed a single time. Material: PBMCs. This receptor was identified in a young woman in good health and CMV-seronegative.

CDR3 in DNA: TGCGCCAGCAGCCAAGGACTCTCCTACGAGCAGTACTTC. Translation: CASSQGLSYEQYF. The chain employs TRBV4-1 and TRBJ2-5; D remains unclear. The end of the DNA is better explained by TRBJ2-7, so the J call may be wrong. The CDR3 loop spans 13 amino acids. Germline CDR1 is MGHRA and CDR2 is YSYEKL.